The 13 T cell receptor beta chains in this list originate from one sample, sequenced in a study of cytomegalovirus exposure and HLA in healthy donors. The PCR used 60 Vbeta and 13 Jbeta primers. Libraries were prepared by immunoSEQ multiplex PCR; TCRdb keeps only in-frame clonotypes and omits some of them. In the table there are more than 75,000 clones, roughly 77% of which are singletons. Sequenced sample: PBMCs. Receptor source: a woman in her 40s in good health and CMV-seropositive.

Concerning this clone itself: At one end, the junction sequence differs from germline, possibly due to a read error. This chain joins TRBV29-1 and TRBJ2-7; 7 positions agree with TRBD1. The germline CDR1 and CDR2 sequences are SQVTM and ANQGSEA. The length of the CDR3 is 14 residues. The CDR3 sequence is CSVGTGQISHEQYF. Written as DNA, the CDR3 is TGCAGCGTTGGGACGGGACAGATCTCCCACGAGCAGTACTTC.

CDR3 amino acids: CAFTRPGQGDEQYF. CDR3 coding DNA: TGTGCCTTCACCCGCCCCGGACAGGGGGACGAGCAGTACTTC. The chain joins TRBV30 to TRBJ2-7; 10 bases are shared with TRBD1. Per the germline V gene, CDR1 is GTSNPN and CDR2 is SVGIG (reference sequence). This CDR3 region has 14 residues. The trim removed 7 bases at V and 5 bases at J, leaving 11 bases unmatched.

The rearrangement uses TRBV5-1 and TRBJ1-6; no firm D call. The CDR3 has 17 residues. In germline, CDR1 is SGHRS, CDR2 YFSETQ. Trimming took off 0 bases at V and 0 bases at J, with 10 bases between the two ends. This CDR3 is CASSLGAGSSYNSPLHF. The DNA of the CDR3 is TGCGCCAGCAGCTTGGGGGCGGGAAGCTCCTATAATTCACCCCTCCACTTT.

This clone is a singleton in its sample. The CDR3 nucleotides are TGTGCCAGTGCAAGCGGGAGCGGGACCGGGGAGCTGTTTTTT. Residues: CASASGSGTGELFF. This chain links TRBV19 with TRBJ2-2, with 8 bases matching TRBD2. The CDR3 extends over 14 amino acids. Looked up from germline, CDR1 is LNHDA and CDR2 is SQIVND (reference sequence). V dropped 8 bases and J dropped 5; count of bases not matched to a gene: 7.

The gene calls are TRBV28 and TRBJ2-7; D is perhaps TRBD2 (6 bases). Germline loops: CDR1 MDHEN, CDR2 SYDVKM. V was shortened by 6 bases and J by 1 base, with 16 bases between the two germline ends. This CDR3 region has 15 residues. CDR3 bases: TGTGCCAGCAGGAGACGACTAGGGACGTCCTACGAGCAGTACTTC. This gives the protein CASRRRLGTSYEQYF.

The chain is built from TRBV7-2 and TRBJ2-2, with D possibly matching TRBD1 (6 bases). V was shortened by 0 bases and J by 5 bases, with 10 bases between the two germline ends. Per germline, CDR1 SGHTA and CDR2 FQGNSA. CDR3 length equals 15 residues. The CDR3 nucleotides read TGTGCCAGCAGCTTAGCTAGAGGACAGACCGGGGAGCTGTTTTTT. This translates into CASSLARGQTGELFF. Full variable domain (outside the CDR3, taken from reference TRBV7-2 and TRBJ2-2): GAGVSQSPSNKVTEKGKDVELRCDPISGHTALYWYRQSLGQGLEFLIYFQGNSAPDKSGLPSDRFSAERTGGSVSTLTIQRTQQEDSAVYLCASSLARGQTGELFFGEGSRLTVL.

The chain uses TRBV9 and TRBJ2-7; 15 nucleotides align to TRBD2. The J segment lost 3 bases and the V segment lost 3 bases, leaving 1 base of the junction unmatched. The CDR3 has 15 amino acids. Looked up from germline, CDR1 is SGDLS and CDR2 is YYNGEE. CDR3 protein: CASSEGLAGGYEQYF. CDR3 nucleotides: TGTGCCAGCAGCGAGGGACTAGCGGGAGGCTACGAGCAGTACTTC. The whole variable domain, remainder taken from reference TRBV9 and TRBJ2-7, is DSGVTQTPKHLITATGQRVTLRCSPRSGDLSVYWYQQSLDQGLQFLIQYYNGEERAKGNILERFSAQQFPDLHSELNLSSLELGDSALYFCASSEGLAGGYEQYFGPGTRLTVT.

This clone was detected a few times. The CDR3 reads CASSVQDNYGYTF. Here the CDR3 DNA reads TGTGCCAGCAGCGTACAGGATAACTATGGCTACACCTTC. The chain recombines TRBV7-8 with TRBJ1-2, with D tentatively TRBD1 (5 bases). Trimming removed 5 bases at V and 1 base at J, with 8 bases between. This CDR3 spans 13 amino acids. Per the germline V gene, CDR1 is SGHVS and CDR2 is FQNEAQ.

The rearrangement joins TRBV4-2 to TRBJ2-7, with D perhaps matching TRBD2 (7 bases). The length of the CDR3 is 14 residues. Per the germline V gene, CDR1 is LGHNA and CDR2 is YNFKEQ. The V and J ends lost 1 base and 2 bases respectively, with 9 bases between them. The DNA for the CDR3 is TGTGCCAGCAGCCAAGGCGGGGGCCCCTACGAGCAGTACTTC. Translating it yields CASSQGGGPYEQYF.

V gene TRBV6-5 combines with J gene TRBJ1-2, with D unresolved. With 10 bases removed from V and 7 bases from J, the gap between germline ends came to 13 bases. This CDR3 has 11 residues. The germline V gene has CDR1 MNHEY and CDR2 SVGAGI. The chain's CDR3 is CATRDMPGYTF. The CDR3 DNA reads TGTGCCACCAGAGACATGCCTGGCTACACCTTC.

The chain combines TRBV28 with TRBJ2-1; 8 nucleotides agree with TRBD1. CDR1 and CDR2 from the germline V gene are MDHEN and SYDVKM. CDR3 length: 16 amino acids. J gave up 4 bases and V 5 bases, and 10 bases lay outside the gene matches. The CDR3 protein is CASSRMRQGSYNEQFF. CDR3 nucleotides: TGTGCCAGCAGTCGGATGAGACAGGGGTCATACAATGAGCAGTTCTTC.

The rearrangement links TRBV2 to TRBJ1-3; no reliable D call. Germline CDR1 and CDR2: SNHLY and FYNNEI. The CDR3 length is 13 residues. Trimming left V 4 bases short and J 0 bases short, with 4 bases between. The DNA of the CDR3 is TGTGCCAGCAGTGGGAGCTCTGGAAACACCATATATTTT. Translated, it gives CASSGSSGNTIYF. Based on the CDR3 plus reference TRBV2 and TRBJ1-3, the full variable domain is EPEVTQTPSHQVTQMGQEVILRCVPISNHLYFYWYRQILGQKVEFLVSFYNNEISEKSEIFDDQFSVERPDGSNFTLKIRSTKLEDSAMYFCASSGSSGNTIYFGEGSWLTVV.

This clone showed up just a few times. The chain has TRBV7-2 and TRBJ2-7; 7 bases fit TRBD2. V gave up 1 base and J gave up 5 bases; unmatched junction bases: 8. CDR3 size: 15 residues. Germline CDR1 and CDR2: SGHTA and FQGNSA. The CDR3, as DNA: TGTGCCAGCAGCTTAGGTGGCGGGAGCATTAACGAGCAGTACTTC. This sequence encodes CASSLGGGSINEQYF.